The TCR beta chain under discussion was sequenced for a study of OX40 agonist ivuxolimab in advanced cancers. Study overall: Hepatocellular carcinoma, melanoma, renal cell or head and neck cancer was diagnosed in the dose-escalation patients. Averaging roughly 60 years in age, with a range of roughly 20 to 79, the cohort was 80% to 90% male. Study-level results: Both CD4+ and CD8+ T cell populations in blood had undergone clonal expansion by week 6 at 0.1 to 3.0 mg/kg.

The CDR3 sequence is 14 residues long. The germline V gene encodes CDR1 SEHNR and CDR2 FQNEAQ (reference sequence). The V and J ends lost 4 bases and 4 bases respectively, with 12 bases between them. The method was immunoSEQ multiplex PCR; TCRdb's version includes in-frame clones alone and lacks a portion of them. The sample shows some 30,000 clones, 75% to 90% of them seen only once. Worth noting for this clone: The antigen is undetermined.

This clonotype was obtained from an adult with an advanced solid tumor such as melanoma, head and neck, liver or kidney cancer. The chain carries TRBV7-9 and TRBJ2-3; no firm D call. Source: CD4+ or CD8+ T cells sorted from blood, taken in a trial of the OX40 agonist ivuxolimab. The CDR3 bases are TGTGCCAGCAGCTCGCTGTCCGAGGCAGATACGCAGTATTTT. This gives the protein CASSSLSEADTQYF.